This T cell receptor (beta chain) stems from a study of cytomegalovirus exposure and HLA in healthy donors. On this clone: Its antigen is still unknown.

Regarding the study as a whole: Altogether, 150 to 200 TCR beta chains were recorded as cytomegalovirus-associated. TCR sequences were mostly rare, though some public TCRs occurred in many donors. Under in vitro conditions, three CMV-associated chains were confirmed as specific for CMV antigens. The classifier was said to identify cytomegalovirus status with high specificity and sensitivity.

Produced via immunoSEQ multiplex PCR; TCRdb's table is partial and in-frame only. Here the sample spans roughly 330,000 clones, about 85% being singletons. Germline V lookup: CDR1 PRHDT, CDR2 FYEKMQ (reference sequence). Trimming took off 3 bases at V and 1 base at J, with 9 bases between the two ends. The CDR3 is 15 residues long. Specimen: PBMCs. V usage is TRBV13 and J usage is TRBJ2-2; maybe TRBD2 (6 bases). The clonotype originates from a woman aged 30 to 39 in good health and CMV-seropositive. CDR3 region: CASSFSGVNTGELFF. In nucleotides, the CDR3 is TGTGCCAGCAGCTTTTCGGGGGTGAACACCGGGGAGCTGTTTTTT.